This T cell receptor beta chain emerged from a study of shared clonotypes between healthy human individuals. Whole-study findings and limits: Blood was the only sampled material, and tissue repertoires likely differ. Sequencing depth was predicted to influence how clonotypes are shared among donors.

Every donor was a Caucasian adult from Nashville, Tennessee. Replicate sorted-subset PCRs were loaded with around 200 ng DNA, tens of thousands of T cell genomes. Sequencing was performed with immunoSEQ multiplex PCR; in TCRdb, only in-frame clones are kept and a portion is missing. Of some 630,000 clones in the sample, about 78% are singletons; the top ten hold about 1.8%. For this clone: What it binds is not known.

This CDR3 has 14 residues. Germline CDR1 reads MDHEN; CDR2 reads SYDVKM. V shed 3 bases and J shed 4 bases, with 12 bases lying between them. This receptor was obtained from a woman aged 25 to 45 in good health. Sequenced sample: memory CD4+ T cells sorted from blood. Specified subset: CD45RA-negative fraction. The chain carries TRBV28 and TRBJ1-1, with D perhaps matching TRBD1 (5 bases). The CDR3 DNA sequence: TGTGCCAGCAGTTTGGGTCAGGGTTTCACTGAAGCTTTCTTT. Protein sequence: CASSLGQGFTEAFF.